This record covers a single T cell receptor beta chain. The antigen is unknown. Germline and genes here are mouse. Sequencing ends 4 residues short of the CDR3 end; the germline J gene provides the rest. Distinct nucleotide sequences in the sample also encode this CDR3. The study sorted pooled cutaneous lymph node cells by CD4, CD8alpha, NKG2D, NKG2ACE and other markers. This record belongs to a study of CD8+ T cells in alopecia areata. Study in general: C3H/HeJ donors aged roughly 6-13 months with spontaneous alopecia supplied skin grafted onto roughly 7-10-week-old female C3H/HeJ mice.

V dropped 3 bases and J dropped 6; count of bases not matched to a gene: 3. CDR3 size: 14 residues. The germline CDR1 and CDR2 sequences are NSHNY and SYGAGN. RNA was isolated and reverse transcribed to cDNA, the sequencing template. Sequencing used immunoSEQ multiplex PCR; TCRdb keeps in-frame clones, though not all of them. Observed in the sample are more than 250,000 clones, none of them singletons. Study conclusions and caveats: In lesional scalp, particularly from alopecia totalis/universalis, clonality was higher than in normal scalp. Although TCR sharing was seen in mice, sharing across patients was less clear, possibly for HLA-related reasons.

J is TRBJ2-1 and V is TRBV13-1, with TRBD1 identical over 10 bases. The clonotype comes from a C3H/HeJ mouse with alopecia areata. These mice share the MHC haplotype H2-k. The specimen was CD4+ T cells sorted from a lymph node. CDR3 DNA (partial): TGTGCCAGCAGTGTCGGGACAGGGGTTGCT. This codes for CASSVGTGVA. The full CDR3 protein reads CASSVGTGVAEQFF.